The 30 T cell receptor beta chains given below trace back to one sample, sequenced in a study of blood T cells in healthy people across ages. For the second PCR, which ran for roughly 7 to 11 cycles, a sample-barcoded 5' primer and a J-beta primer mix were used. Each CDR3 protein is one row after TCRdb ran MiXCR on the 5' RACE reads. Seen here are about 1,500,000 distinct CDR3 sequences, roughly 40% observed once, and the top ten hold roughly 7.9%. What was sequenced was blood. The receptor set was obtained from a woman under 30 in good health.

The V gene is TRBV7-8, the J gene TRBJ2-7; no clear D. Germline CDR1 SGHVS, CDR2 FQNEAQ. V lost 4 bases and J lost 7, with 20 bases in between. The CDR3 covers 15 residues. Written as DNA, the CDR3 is TGTGCCAGCAGCTCCAAACCGGGCATTACGAGTGAGCAGTACTTC. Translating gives CASSSKPGITSEQYF.

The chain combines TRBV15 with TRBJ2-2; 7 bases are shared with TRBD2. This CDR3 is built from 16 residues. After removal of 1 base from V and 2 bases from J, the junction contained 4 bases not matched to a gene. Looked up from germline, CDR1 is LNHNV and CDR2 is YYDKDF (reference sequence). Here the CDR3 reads CATSRVAGANTGELFF. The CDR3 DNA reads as TGTGCCACCAGCAGAGTTGCGGGAGCCAACACCGGGGAGCTGTTTTTT. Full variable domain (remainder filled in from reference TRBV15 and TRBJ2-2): DAMVIQNPRYQVTQFGKPVTLSCSQTLNHNVMYWYQQKSSQAPKLLFHYYDKDFNNEADTPDNFQSRRPNTSFCFLDIRSPGLGDTAMYLCATSRVAGANTGELFFGEGSRLTVL.

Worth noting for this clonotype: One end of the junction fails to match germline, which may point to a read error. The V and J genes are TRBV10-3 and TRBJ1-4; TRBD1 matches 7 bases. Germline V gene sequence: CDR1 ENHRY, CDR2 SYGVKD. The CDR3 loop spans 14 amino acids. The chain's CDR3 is CAIGEGATNERLFF. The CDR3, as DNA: TGTGCCATCGGTGAGGGGGCAACTAATGAAAGACTGTTTTTT.

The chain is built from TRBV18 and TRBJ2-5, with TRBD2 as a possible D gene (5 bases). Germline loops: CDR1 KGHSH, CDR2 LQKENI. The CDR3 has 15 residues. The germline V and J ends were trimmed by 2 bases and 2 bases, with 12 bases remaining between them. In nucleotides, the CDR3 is TGTGCCAGCTCACCAACGGCGTCGGGGCAAGAGACCCAGTACTTC. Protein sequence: CASSPTASGQETQYF.

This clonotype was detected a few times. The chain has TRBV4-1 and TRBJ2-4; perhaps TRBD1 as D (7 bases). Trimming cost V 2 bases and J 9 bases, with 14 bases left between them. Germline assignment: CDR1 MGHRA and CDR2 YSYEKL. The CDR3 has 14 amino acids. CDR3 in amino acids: CASSQPTGEAIQYF. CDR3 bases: TGCGCCAGCAGCCAACCCACAGGGGAGGCCATTCAGTACTTC.

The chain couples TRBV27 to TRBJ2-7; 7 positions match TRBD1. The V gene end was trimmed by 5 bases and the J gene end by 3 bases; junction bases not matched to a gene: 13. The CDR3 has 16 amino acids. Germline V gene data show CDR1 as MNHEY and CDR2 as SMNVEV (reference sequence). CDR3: CASSPGTDLKNYEQYF. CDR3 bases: TGTGCCAGCAGTCCAGGGACAGACCTTAAGAACTACGAGCAGTACTTC.

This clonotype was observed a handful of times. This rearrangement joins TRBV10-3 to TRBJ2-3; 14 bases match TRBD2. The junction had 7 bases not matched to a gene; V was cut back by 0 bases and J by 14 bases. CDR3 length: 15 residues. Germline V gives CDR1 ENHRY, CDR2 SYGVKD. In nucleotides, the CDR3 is TGTGCCATCAGTGAGTCGGGACTAGCGGGGGAGCGCATGTATTTT. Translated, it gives CAISESGLAGERMYF.

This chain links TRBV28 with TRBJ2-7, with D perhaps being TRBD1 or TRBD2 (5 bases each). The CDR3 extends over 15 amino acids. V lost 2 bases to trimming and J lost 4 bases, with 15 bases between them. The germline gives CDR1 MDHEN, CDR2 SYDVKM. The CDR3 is CASSLRAGSLYEQYF. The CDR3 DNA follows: TGTGCCAGCAGTTTAAGGGCAGGGAGCTTATACGAGCAGTACTTC.

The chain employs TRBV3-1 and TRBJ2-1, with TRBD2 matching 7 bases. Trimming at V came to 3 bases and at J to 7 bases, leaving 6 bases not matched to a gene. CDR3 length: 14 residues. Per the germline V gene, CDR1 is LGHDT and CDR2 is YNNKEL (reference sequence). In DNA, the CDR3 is TGTGCCAGCAGCCAGGGCGGGAGTTTGAATGAGCAGTTCTTC. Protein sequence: CASSQGGSLNEQFF.

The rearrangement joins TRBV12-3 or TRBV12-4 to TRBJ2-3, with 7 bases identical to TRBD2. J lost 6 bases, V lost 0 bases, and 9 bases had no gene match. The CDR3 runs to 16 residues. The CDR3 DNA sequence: TGTGCCAGCAGTTTAGCGTTGGCTAGCGGAGGGGATACGCAGTATTTT. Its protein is CASSLALASGGDTQYF.

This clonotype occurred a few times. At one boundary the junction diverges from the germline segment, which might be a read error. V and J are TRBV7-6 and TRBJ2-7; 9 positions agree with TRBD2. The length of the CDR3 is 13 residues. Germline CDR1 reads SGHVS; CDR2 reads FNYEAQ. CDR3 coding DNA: TGTGCCAGCAGCGTAGCGGGAGAGAACGAGCAGTACTTC. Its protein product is CASSVAGENEQYF.

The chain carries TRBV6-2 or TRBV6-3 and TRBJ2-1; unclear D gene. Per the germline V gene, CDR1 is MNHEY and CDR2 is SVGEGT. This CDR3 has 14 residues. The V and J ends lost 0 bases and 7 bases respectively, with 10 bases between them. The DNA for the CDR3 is TGTGCCAGCAGTTACTCGAGGTCCAGGAATGAGCAGTTCTTC. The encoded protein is CASSYSRSRNEQFF.

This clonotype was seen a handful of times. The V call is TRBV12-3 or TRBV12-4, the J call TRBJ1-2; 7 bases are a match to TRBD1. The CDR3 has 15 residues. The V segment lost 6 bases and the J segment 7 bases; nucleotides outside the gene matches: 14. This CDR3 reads CASSPRDSWVSGYTF. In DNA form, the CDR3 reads TGTGCCAGCAGCCCCAGGGACAGTTGGGTTAGTGGCTACACCTTC.

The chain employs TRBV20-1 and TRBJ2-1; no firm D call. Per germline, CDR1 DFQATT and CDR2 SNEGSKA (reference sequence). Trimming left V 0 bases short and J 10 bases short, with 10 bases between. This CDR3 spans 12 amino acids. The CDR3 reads CSARDYLTEQFF. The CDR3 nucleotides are TGCAGTGCTAGAGATTATCTCACAGAGCAGTTCTTC.

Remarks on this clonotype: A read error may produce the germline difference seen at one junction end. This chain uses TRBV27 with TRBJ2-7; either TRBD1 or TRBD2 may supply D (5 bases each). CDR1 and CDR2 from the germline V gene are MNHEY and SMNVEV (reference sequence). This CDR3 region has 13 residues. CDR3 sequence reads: CASSPGWDREQYF. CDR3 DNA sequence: TGTGCTAGCAGCCCCGGCTGGGACCGCGAGCAGTACTTC.

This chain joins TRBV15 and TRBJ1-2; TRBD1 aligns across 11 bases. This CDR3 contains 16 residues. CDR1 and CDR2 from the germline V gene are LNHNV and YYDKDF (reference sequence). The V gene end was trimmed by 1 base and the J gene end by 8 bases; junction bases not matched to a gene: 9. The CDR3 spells CATSRARTGGLEGYTF. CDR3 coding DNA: TGTGCCACCAGCAGAGCTAGGACAGGGGGCTTGGAGGGCTACACCTTC.

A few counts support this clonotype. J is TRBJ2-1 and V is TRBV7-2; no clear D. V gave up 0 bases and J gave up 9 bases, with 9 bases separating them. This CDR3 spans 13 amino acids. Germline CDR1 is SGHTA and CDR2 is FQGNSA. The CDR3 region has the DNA TGTGCCAGCAGCTTAGCGCTGGGAAGTGAGCAGTTCTTC. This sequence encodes CASSLALGSEQFF.

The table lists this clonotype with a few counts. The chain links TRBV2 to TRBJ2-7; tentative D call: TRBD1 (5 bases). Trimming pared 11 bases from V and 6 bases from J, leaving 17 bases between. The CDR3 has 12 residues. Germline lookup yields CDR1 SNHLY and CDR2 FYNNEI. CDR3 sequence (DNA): TGTGCCTGTGGGGCAGGGATTGCCGAGCAGTACTTC. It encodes CACGAGIAEQYF.

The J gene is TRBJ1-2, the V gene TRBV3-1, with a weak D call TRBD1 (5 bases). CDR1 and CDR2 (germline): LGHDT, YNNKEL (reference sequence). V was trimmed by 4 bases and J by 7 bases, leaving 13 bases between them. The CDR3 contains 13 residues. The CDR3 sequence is CASSPDIRGGYTF. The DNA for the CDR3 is TGTGCCAGCAGCCCGGACATTAGGGGTGGCTACACCTTC.

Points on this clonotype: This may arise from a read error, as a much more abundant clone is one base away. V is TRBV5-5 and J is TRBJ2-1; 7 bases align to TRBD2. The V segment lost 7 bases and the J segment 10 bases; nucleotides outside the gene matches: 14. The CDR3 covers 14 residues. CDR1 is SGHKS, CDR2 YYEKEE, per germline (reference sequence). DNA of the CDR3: TGTGCCAGCCTAGGGGATAGCGGGCTCTACGAGCAGTTCTTC. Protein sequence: CASLGDSGLYEQFF.

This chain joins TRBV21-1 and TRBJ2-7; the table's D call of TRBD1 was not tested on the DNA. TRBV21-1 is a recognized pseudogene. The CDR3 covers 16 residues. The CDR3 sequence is CASSKMPRGAVYEQYF. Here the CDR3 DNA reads TGTGCCAGCAGCAAAATGCCCCGTGGGGCAGTCTACGAGCAGTACTTC.

CDR3 sequence reads: CSARDYVGNTDTQYF. DNA for the CDR3: TGCAGTGCTAGAGATTACGTAGGGAACACAGATACGCAGTATTTT. V and J are TRBV20-1 and TRBJ2-3; D gene ambiguous. Germline CDR1 and CDR2: DFQATT and SNEGSKA (reference sequence). The CDR3 runs 15 residues. Trimming left V 0 bases short and J 2 bases short, with 12 bases between.

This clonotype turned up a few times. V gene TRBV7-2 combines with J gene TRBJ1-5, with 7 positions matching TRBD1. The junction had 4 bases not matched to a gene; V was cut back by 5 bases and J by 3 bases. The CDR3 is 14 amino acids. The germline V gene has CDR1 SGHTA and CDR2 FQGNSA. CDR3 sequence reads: CASSPGQLNQPQHF. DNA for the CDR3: TGTGCCAGCAGCCCGGGACAGCTCAATCAGCCCCAGCATTTT.

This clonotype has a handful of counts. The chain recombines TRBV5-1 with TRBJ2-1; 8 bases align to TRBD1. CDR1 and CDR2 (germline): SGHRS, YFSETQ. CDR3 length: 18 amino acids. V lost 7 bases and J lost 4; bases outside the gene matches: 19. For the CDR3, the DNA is TGCGCCAGCGCTCCCCGGAAAACCGGGACAGGATCGTACAATGAGCAGTTCTTC. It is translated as CASAPRKTGTGSYNEQFF. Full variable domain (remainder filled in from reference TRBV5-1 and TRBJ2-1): KAGVTQTPRYLIKTRGQQVTLSCSPISGHRSVSWYQQTPGQGLQFLFEYFSETQRNKGNFPGRFSGRQFSNSRSEMNVSTLELGDSALYLCASAPRKTGTGSYNEQFFGPGTRLTVL.

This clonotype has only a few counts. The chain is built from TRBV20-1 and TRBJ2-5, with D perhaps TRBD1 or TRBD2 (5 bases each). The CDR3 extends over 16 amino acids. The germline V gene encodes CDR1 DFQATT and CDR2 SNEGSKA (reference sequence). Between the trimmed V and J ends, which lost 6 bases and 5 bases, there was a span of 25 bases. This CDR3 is CSARDSGDQGMETQYF. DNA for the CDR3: TGCAGTGCCAGGGATTCCGGGGACCAAGGAATGGAGACCCAGTACTTC.

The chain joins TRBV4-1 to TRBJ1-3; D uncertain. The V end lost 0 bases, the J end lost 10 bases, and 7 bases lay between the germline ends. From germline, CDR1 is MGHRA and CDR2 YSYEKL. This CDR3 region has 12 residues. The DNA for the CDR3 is TGCGCCAGCAGCCAAGACGGGAGGACCATATATTTT. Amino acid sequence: CASSQDGRTIYF.

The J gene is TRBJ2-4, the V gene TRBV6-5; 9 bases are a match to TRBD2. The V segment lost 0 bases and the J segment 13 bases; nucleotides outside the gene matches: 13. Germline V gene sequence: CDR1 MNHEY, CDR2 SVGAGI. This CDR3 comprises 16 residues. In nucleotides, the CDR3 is TGTGCCAGCAGTTACTCCCAGCGGGGGGCCTTAGATGAGCAGTACTTC. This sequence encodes CASSYSQRGALDEQYF.

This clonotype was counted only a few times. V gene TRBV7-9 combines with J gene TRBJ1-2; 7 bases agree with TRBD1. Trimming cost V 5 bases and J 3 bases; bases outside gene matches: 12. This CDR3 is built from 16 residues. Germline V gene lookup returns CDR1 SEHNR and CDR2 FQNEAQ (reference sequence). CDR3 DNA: TGTGCCAGCAGCCTACCCTCCGGGACAGCGGACTATGGCTACACCTTC. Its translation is CASSLPSGTADYGYTF.

CDR3 sequence reads: CASSLPWYSGGHNTQYF. In nucleotides, the CDR3 is TGTGCCAGCAGCTTACCCTGGTACAGCGGGGGCCACAATACGCAGTATTTT. V is TRBV11-2 and J is TRBJ2-3; 8 nucleotides match TRBD2. Germline values: CDR1 SGHAT, CDR2 FQNNGV. Trimming cost V 2 bases and J 7 bases; bases outside gene matches: 14. CDR3 length equals 17 residues.

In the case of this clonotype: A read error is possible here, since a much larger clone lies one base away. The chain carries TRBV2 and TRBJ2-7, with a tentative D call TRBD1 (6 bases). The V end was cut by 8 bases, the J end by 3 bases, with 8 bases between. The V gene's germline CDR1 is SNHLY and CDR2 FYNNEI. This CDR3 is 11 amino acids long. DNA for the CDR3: TGTGCCAGCCAGGACAGCTACGAGCAGTACTTC. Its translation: CASQDSYEQYF.